Presented here are 20 T cell receptor beta chains from one specimen sequenced in a study of blood T cell repertoires in COVID-19. The table came from immunoSEQ multiplex PCR; TCRdb's copy has only in-frame clones and leaves some out. This table has some 140,000 clones, roughly four fifths appearing once. Material for sequencing was peripheral blood. The receptors originated from a human donor in a cohort sampled during active COVID-19.

The chain combines TRBV7-8 with TRBJ1-6; a weak D match, TRBD1 (6 bases). The V end lost 5 bases, the J end lost 11 bases, and 16 bases lay between the germline ends. From germline, CDR1 is SGHVS and CDR2 FQNEAQ. The CDR3 extends over 14 amino acids. The CDR3 region is CASSEDSRRAPLHF. CDR3 DNA: TGTGCCAGCAGCGAGGACAGTCGGCGGGCACCCCTCCACTTT.

This clone was counted a few times. This chain joins TRBV30 and TRBJ1-5, with 8 bases matching TRBD1. Germline assignment: CDR1 GTSNPN and CDR2 SVGIG (reference sequence). The CDR3 is made up of 13 amino acids. Trimming at V came to 2 bases and at J to 5 bases, leaving 2 bases not matched to a gene. CDR3 sequence: CAWSQTGDQPQHF. DNA for the CDR3: TGTGCCTGGAGTCAGACAGGGGATCAGCCCCAGCATTTT.

There are a few counts of this clone. The genes are TRBV29-1 and TRBJ2-2; TRBD1 agrees at 9 bases. Trimming removed 4 bases from V and 0 bases from J; junction bases left unmatched: 3. The CDR3 has 15 amino acids. Germline loops: CDR1 SQVTM, CDR2 ANQGSEA. CDR3 in amino acids: CSVGTGAANTGELFF. CDR3 DNA: TGCAGCGTTGGGACAGGGGCCGCGAACACCGGGGAGCTGTTTTTT.

This clone was observed a single time. V is TRBV6-2 or TRBV6-3 and J is TRBJ1-5, with D unresolved. The germline V gene encodes CDR1 MNHEY and CDR2 SVGEGT. The V and J ends lost 4 bases and 0 bases respectively, with 7 bases between them. The CDR3 contains 14 residues. CDR3 bases: TGTGCCAGCAGTTTACAGAGTAGCAATCAGCCCCAGCATTTT. Its protein is CASSLQSSNQPQHF.

V is TRBV12-3 or TRBV12-4 and J is TRBJ2-3; D gene unclear. The V and J ends lost 5 bases and 5 bases respectively, with 5 bases between them. The CDR3 loop spans 11 amino acids. Here the CDR3 reads CASSPLDTQYF. The CDR3 DNA reads TGTGCCAGCAGTCCTCTAGATACGCAGTATTTT.

This sequence joins TRBV5-4 and TRBJ1-4; 7 bases align to TRBD1. Per germline, CDR1 SGHNT and CDR2 YYREEE (reference sequence). With 4 bases clipped from V and 2 bases from J, the junction kept 2 bases outside the gene matches. The CDR3 covers 14 residues. Here the CDR3 reads CASSIQGTNEKLFF. DNA for the CDR3: TGTGCCAGCAGCATACAGGGGACTAATGAAAAACTGTTTTTT.

The chain carries TRBV5-8 and TRBJ1-3; a weak D match, TRBD1 (5 bases). This CDR3 contains 15 residues. CDR1 is SGHTS, CDR2 YDEGEE, per germline. V lost 5 bases, J lost 0 bases, and 12 bases lay in between. The CDR3 protein is CASSGARYSGNTIYF. The CDR3, as DNA: TGTGCCAGCAGTGGGGCGCGTTACTCTGGAAACACCATATATTTT.

V gene TRBV27 combines with J gene TRBJ1-6, with TRBD1 matching over 8 bases. The CDR3 covers 14 residues. Germline V lookup: CDR1 MNHEY, CDR2 SMNVEV (reference sequence). V was clipped by 7 bases and J by 9 bases; unmatched bases: 8. CDR3 in amino acids: CASKTGVMSSPLHF. Here the CDR3 DNA reads TGTGCCAGCAAGACAGGGGTAATGAGTTCACCCCTCCACTTT.

The chain couples TRBV9 to TRBJ2-3, with no clear D. The V gene's germline CDR1 is SGDLS and CDR2 YYNGEE. The ends were cut back, 0 bases at V and 1 base at J, with 9 bases in the middle. This CDR3 region has 15 residues. Here the CDR3 DNA reads TGTGCCAGCAGCGTAGCAACAGACCGCACAGATACGCAGTATTTT. Protein sequence: CASSVATDRTDTQYF.

The rearrangement uses TRBV5-8 and TRBJ1-1, with D possibly being TRBD1 (6 bases). Germline V gene data show CDR1 as SGHTS and CDR2 as YDEGEE. V shed 8 bases and J shed 0 bases, with 14 bases lying between them. The length of the CDR3 is 14 residues. CDR3 sequence (DNA): TGTGCCAGTTCCTTGTCAGGGGTGAACACTGAAGCTTTCTTT. The encoded protein is CASSLSGVNTEAFF.

The chain combines TRBV15 with TRBJ2-3; 7 bases are shared with TRBD1. The CDR3 runs to 16 residues. V shed 4 bases and J 4 bases; nucleotides not matched to a gene: 11. Germline lookup yields CDR1 LNHNV and CDR2 YYDKDF (reference sequence). The CDR3 loop reads CATSTRQGKGADTQYF. CDR3 sequence (DNA): TGTGCCACCAGCACCAGACAGGGCAAGGGAGCAGATACGCAGTATTTT.

This clone was observed a few times. The chain combines TRBV2 with TRBJ2-7; 8 bases match TRBD2. The CDR3 sequence is 14 residues long. Per germline, CDR1 SNHLY and CDR2 FYNNEI. J was trimmed by 5 bases and V by 2 bases; bases with no gene match: 5. CDR3 sequence: CASSELGLVDEQYF. Here the CDR3 DNA reads TGTGCCAGCAGTGAATTGGGACTAGTCGACGAGCAGTACTTC.

V gene TRBV6-1 combines with J gene TRBJ2-1; tentative D call: TRBD2 (7 bases). CDR3 length: 15 amino acids. The V gene's germline CDR1 is MNHNS and CDR2 SASEGT. Deletions cut 2 bases from V and 8 bases from J, with 16 bases between. CDR3 nucleotides: TGTGCCAGCAGTGAAATGTTGGGGGGGGCCCATGAGCAGTTCTTC. Its translation: CASSEMLGGAHEQFF.

This chain links TRBV28 with TRBJ2-6; 8 bases align to TRBD1. After removal of 3 bases from V and 4 bases from J, the junction contained 5 bases not matched to a gene. The CDR3 totals 16 residues. Germline assignment: CDR1 MDHEN and CDR2 SYDVKM. In DNA form, the CDR3 reads TGTGCCAGCAGTTTGGACAGGGTGGACGGGGCCAACGTCCTGACTTTC. Its protein is CASSLDRVDGANVLTF.

The chain employs TRBV28 and TRBJ1-1; weak D call: TRBD1 (5 bases). CDR1 MDHEN and CDR2 SYDVKM come from the germline V gene. CDR3 length: 14 amino acids. Trimming left V 5 bases short and J 6 bases short, with 16 bases between. The CDR3 bases are TGTGCCAGCAGTCCGGCGGGGGGATTTGCTGAAGCTTTCTTT. As protein: CASSPAGGFAEAFF. Complete variable domain (other parts from reference TRBV28 and TRBJ1-1): DVKVTQSSRYLVKRTGEKVFLECVQDMDHENMFWYRQDPGLGLRLIYFSYDVKMKEKGDIPEGYSVSREKKERFSLILESASTNQTSMYLCASSPAGGFAEAFFGQGTRLTVV.

DNA of the CDR3: TGCGCCAGCAGCCAACTAGCATACGCGAACACCGGGGAGCTGTTTTTT. Amino acid sequence: CASSQLAYANTGELFF. V is TRBV5-1 and J is TRBJ2-2, with a weak D call TRBD2 (6 bases). The CDR3 has 16 amino acids. Germline CDR1 and CDR2: SGHRS and YFSETQ. Trimming left V 4 bases short and J 0 bases short, with 13 bases between. The variable domain in full, with the rest retrieved from reference TRBV5-1 and TRBJ2-2, is KAGVTQTPRYLIKTRGQQVTLSCSPISGHRSVSWYQQTPGQGLQFLFEYFSETQRNKGNFPGRFSGRQFSNSRSEMNVSTLELGDSALYLCASSQLAYANTGELFFGEGSRLTVL.

The chain employs TRBV29-1 and TRBJ1-2, with unresolved D. CDR3 length equals 14 residues. V was clipped by 0 bases and J by 2 bases, with 10 bases between them. Germline values: CDR1 SQVTM, CDR2 ANQGSEA. The DNA of the CDR3 is TGCAGCGTTGAAGATCAGGAGGCAAACTATGGCTACACCTTC. This codes for CSVEDQEANYGYTF.

The chain combines TRBV5-6 with TRBJ1-3; D is undetermined. The CDR3 is 14 residues long. Germline assignment: CDR1 SGHDT and CDR2 YYEEEE. Trimming cost V 7 bases and J 0 bases, with 11 bases left between them. CDR3 in DNA: TGTGCCAGCTCTTCAACGAGCTCTGGAAACACCATATATTTT. Translation gives CASSSTSSGNTIYF.

V and J are TRBV30 and TRBJ2-3; 9 nucleotides line up with TRBD2. This CDR3 has 15 residues. V lost 0 bases and J lost 6; bases outside the gene matches: 7. Germline lookup yields CDR1 GTSNPN and CDR2 SVGIG (reference sequence). The CDR3, as DNA: TGTGCCTGGAGTGTACAGGCGGGACTAGCCGATACGCAGTATTTT. Its translation is CAWSVQAGLADTQYF. The full variable domain, its missing parts supplied by reference TRBV30 and TRBJ2-3, is SQTIHQWPATLVQPVGSPLSLECTVEGTSNPNLYWYRQAAGRGLQLLFYSVGIGQISSEVPQNLSASRPQDRQFILSSKKLLLSDSGFYLCAWSVQAGLADTQYFGPGTRLTVL.

This clone was observed a handful of times. The J gene is TRBJ1-2, the V gene TRBV6-5; a weak D match, TRBD1 (6 bases). CDR3 size: 14 residues. The V end was cut by 4 bases, the J end by 4 bases, with 13 bases between. Germline V gene lookup returns CDR1 MNHEY and CDR2 SVGAGI. CDR3 in amino acids: CASSSLTGTYGYTF. For the CDR3, the DNA is TGTGCCAGCAGTTCATTAACAGGGACCTATGGCTACACCTTC.